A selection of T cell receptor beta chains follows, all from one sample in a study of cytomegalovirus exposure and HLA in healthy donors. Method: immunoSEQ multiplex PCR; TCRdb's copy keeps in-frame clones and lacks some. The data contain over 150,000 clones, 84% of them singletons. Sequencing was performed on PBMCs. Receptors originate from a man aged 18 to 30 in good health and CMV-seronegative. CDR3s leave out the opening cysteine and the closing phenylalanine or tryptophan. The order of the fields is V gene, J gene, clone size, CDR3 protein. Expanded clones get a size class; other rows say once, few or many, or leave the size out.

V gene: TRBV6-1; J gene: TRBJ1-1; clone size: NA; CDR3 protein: ASSELGEGTEAF
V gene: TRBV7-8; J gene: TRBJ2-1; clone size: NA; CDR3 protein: ASSLASWVDRVNEQF
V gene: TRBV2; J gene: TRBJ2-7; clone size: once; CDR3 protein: ATKVGGGALYEQY
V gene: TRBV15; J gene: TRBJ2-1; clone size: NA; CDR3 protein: ATSRGSGGVWRVPF
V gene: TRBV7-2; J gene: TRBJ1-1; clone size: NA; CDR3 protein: ASSPQWGQLNTEAF
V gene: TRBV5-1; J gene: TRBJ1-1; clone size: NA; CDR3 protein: ASSPQGTGIGEAF
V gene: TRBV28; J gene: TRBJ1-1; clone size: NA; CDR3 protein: ASLTGGARGTEAF
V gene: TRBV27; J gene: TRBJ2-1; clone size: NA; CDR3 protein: ASGVNNNEQF
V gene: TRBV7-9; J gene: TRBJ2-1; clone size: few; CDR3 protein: SSSQTSNEQF
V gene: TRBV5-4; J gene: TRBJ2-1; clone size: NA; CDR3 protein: ASSKPGQGQHEQF
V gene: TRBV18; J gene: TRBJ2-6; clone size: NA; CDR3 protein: ASSRERQAKISGANVLT
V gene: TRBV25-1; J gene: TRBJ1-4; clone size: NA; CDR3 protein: ASSDPVRGNEKLF
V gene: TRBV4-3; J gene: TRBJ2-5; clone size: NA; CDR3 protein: ASSHGTSPQETQY
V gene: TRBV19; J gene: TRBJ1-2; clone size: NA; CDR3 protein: ASSIPDRVDYGYT
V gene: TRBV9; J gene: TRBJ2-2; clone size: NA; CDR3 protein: ASSVEQTNTGELF
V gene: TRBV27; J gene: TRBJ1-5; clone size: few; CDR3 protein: ASSGMGQPQH
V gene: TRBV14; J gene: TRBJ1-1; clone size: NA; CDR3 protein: ASSQVDYTEAF
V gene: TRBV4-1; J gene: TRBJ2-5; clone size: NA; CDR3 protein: ASSQRDETQETQY
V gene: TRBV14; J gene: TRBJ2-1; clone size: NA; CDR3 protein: ASSRTSGNVDEQF
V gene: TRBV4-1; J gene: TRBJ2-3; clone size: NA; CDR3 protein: ASSQEGRGGWSDTQY
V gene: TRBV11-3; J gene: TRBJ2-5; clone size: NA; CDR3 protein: ASSLEGGFFGETQY
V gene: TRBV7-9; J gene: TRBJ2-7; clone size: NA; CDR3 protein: ATGRGNYEQY
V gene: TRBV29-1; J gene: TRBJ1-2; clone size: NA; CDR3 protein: SVELGARTGVRARS
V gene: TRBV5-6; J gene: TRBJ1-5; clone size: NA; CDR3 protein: ASSLGAGLHQPQH
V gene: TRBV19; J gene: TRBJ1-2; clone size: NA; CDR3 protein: ASSISANYGYT
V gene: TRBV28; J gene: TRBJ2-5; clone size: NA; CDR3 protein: ASSFGGQETQY